Here is one T cell receptor (beta chain) with its context. This entry belongs to a study of blood T cell repertoires in COVID-19. Study-level information: Acute and convalescent COVID-19 specimens originated in the United States, Italy and Spain. Sources were T cells, B-cell-depleted T cells, or PBMCs; the material itself was cDNA or gDNA.

Authors' methods: Amplifying reference gene primers gave estimates of nucleated cell counts. Profiling relied on immunoSEQ multiplex PCR, and the TCRdb table lists in-frame clones only, not all of them. The V and J calls and the clone size are those of that table, but D and trimming were determined from the DNA. The sample has 85,000 to 120,000 clones; 84% are singletons. Germline values: CDR1 KGHDR, CDR2 SFDVKD. This CDR3 contains 13 residues. Trimming took off 5 bases at V and 6 bases at J, with 12 bases between the two ends. The TCR comes from a man aged 40-50 years with active or convalescent COVID-19. This chain joins TRBV24-1 and TRBJ1-2, with D possibly TRBD1 on 5 matching bases. The sequencing sample was made of peripheral blood. Here the CDR3 DNA reads TGTGCCACCAGTGGATTCGCGGGGGATGGCTACACCTTC. This codes for CATSGFAGDGYTF.